The 25 T cell receptor beta chains in this list originate from one sample, sequenced in a study of post-analysis software for immune sequencing data (dated by TCRdb to about 2015). The antigens for these receptors are not known. Results and caveats for the whole study, not just this receptor: Several TRBV segments, including TRBV5-6, TRBV5-1 and TRBV20-1, were significantly more frequent in patients than controls.

The method behind the library was PCR. TCRdb shows the sequencer as Illumina HiSeq 2500. To reduce PCR and sequencing biases, unique molecular identifiers were built into the TCR beta cDNA libraries. TCRdb reanalyzed the raw reads on its own, using fastp at Q25 for trimming and MiXCR for clone calling, and kept in-frame beta chains. Every distinct CDR3 protein forms one entry, paired with its most common genes and DNA. The sample table records approximately 630,000 distinct CDR3 sequences; roughly three fifths of these occur just once. The ten largest clones add up to approximately 10% of the sample. The sequencing input was blood. These receptor sequences come from a girl aged 2 to 9 with multiple sclerosis.

This chain links TRBV21-1 with TRBJ1-1; no check of the table's D call, TRBD1, against the DNA was made. TRBV21-1 is noted as a pseudogene. The CDR3 has 15 residues. CDR3 sequence (DNA): TGTGCCAGCAGCAAATGGGGACACGAGAACACTGAAGCTTTCTTT. This translates into CASSKWGHENTEAFF.

This clonotype was seen a handful of times. The genes are TRBV6-4 and TRBJ2-1; TRBD1 or TRBD2 may be the D gene (6 bases each). Germline V lookup: CDR1 MRHNA, CDR2 SNTAGT. V was clipped by 4 bases and J by 2 bases, with 12 bases between them. CDR3 size: 15 residues. CDR3 coding DNA: TGTGCCAGCAGTGGGCCGGGGGCGACCTACAATGAGCAGTTCTTC. It specifies CASSGPGATYNEQFF.

This chain joins TRBV4-3 and TRBJ2-3, with 11 nucleotides matching TRBD2. The CDR3 sequence is 16 residues long. Germline loops: CDR1 LGHNA, CDR2 YSLEER. Trimming at V came to 2 bases and at J to 1 base, leaving 2 bases not matched to a gene. The CDR3 sequence is CASSQLTSGGTDTQYF. The CDR3, as DNA: TGCGCCAGCAGCCAATTGACTAGCGGGGGCACAGATACGCAGTATTTT.

In this sample, this clonotype turned up a few times. This rearrangement joins TRBV20-1 to TRBJ2-3; D is possibly TRBD1 or TRBD2 (6 bases each). The CDR3 consists of 14 residues. Germline V gene sequence: CDR1 DFQATT, CDR2 SNEGSKA (reference sequence). V was shortened by 6 bases and J by 1 base, with 14 bases between the two germline ends. DNA for the CDR3: TGCAGTGCCGTAGGGGGGAGCGGCACAGATACGCAGTATTTT. Translation gives CSAVGGSGTDTQYF.

This clonotype was counted once. The V and J genes are TRBV20-1 and TRBJ2-1; maybe TRBD2 (6 bases). This CDR3 spans 12 amino acids. Germline CDR1 and CDR2: DFQATT and SNEGSKA (reference sequence). The V end was cut by 8 bases, the J end by 6 bases, with 14 bases between. CDR3 residues: CSHFRTTNEQFF. The CDR3 coding sequence is TGCAGTCACTTCAGGACTACCAATGAGCAGTTCTTC.

The chain recombines TRBV11-2 with TRBJ2-1; TRBD1 agrees at 7 bases. V lost 1 base, J lost 9 bases, and 6 bases stayed unmatched. The V gene's germline CDR1 is SGHAT and CDR2 FQNNGV. The CDR3 is 14 residues long. The CDR3 loop is CASSLGTGQTEQFF. DNA of the CDR3: TGTGCCAGCAGCTTAGGGACAGGACAGACTGAGCAGTTCTTC. Together with reference TRBV11-2 and TRBJ2-1, the CDR3 gives the full variable domain: EAGVAQSPRYKIIEKRQSVAFWCNPISGHATLYWYQQILGQGPKLLIQFQNNGVVDDSQLPKDRFSAERLKGVDSTLKIQPAKLEDSAVYLCASSLGTGQTEQFFGPGTRLTVL.

This clonotype was recorded at least ten times. The chain links TRBV6-1 to TRBJ1-4; D unclear. Per the germline V gene, CDR1 is MNHNS and CDR2 is SASEGT. V lost 1 base and J lost 5, with 11 bases in between. The CDR3 has 15 residues. CDR3 nucleotide sequence: TGTGCCAGCAGTGAAGGACGTATGGGGAATGAAAAACTGTTTTTT. Protein: CASSEGRMGNEKLFF.

The rearrangement uses TRBV6-2 or TRBV6-3 and TRBJ2-7, with D perhaps TRBD2 (5 bases). The V and J ends lost 5 bases and 2 bases respectively, with 10 bases between them. CDR3 length: 13 residues. Germline CDR1 MNHEY, CDR2 SVGEGT. Here the CDR3 reads CASSGLPTYEQYF. CDR3 nucleotides: TGTGCCAGCAGTGGACTTCCCACCTACGAGCAGTACTTC.

This clonotype was found a few times. V is TRBV4-3 and J is TRBJ1-1; D is unresolved. V dropped 0 bases and J dropped 11 bases, with 16 bases sitting between them. The length of the CDR3 is 14 residues. Germline CDR1 reads LGHNA; CDR2 reads YSLEER. CDR3 loop: CASSQDLSPRMAFF. In DNA, the CDR3 is TGCGCCAGCAGCCAAGATTTATCCCCCAGGATGGCTTTCTTT.

This clonotype was seen only a few times. This chain uses TRBV20-1 with TRBJ1-2; possible D gene TRBD1, 5 bases. CDR1 and CDR2 from the germline V gene are DFQATT and SNEGSKA (reference sequence). The ends were cut back, 3 bases at V and 4 bases at J, with 9 bases in the middle. The CDR3 extends over 12 amino acids. In DNA form, the CDR3 reads TGCAGTGCTAGCCAGGGAGCCTATGGCTACACCTTC. This encodes CSASQGAYGYTF.

The chain carries TRBV12-3 or TRBV12-4 and TRBJ1-4; 10 nucleotides align to TRBD1. With 6 bases clipped from V and 6 bases from J, the junction kept 7 bases outside the gene matches. The CDR3 loop spans 15 amino acids. CDR3 amino acids: CASSPWTGGHEKLFF. In nucleotides, the CDR3 is TGTGCCAGCAGCCCTTGGACAGGGGGGCATGAAAAACTGTTTTTT.

The V gene is TRBV12-3 or TRBV12-4, the J gene TRBJ2-7; the D call may be TRBD1 or TRBD2 (6 bases each). The V and J ends lost 8 bases and 11 bases respectively, with 16 bases between them. CDR3 size: 11 residues. CDR3 bases: TGTGCCAGCGCGCTCGGGGGCATGGAGTACTTC. This sequence encodes CASALGGMEYF.

The V and J genes are TRBV20-1 and TRBJ1-1, with D tentatively TRBD1 (5 bases). Looked up from germline, CDR1 is DFQATT and CDR2 is SNEGSKA (reference sequence). This CDR3 spans 13 amino acids. Trimming pared 0 bases from V and 6 bases from J, leaving 11 bases between. The CDR3 loop is CSAREQVMPEAFF. In DNA form, the CDR3 reads TGCAGTGCTAGAGAACAGGTAATGCCTGAAGCTTTCTTT.

The J gene is TRBJ1-4, the V gene TRBV29-1; tentatively, D is TRBD1 (5 bases). This CDR3 is 15 amino acids long. V lost 4 bases and J 4 bases, leaving 16 bases between the germline ends. In germline, CDR1 is SQVTM, CDR2 ANQGSEA. CDR3 protein: CSVGDRGRGNEKLFF. CDR3 nucleotides: TGCAGCGTTGGGGATCGGGGCCGAGGTAATGAAAAACTGTTTTTT.

The chain links TRBV4-1 to TRBJ2-1; D is unresolved. CDR3 length equals 15 residues. V was cut by 4 bases and J by 5 bases, with 15 bases left in between. Germline loops: CDR1 MGHRA, CDR2 YSYEKL. This CDR3 is CASSPLLMLDNEQFF. The DNA for the CDR3 is TGCGCCAGCAGCCCCCTGTTAATGCTAGACAATGAGCAGTTCTTC.

V usage is TRBV6-1 and J usage is TRBJ2-4, with 10 nucleotides matching TRBD2. This CDR3 region has 15 residues. The J segment lost 9 bases and the V segment lost 3 bases, leaving 8 bases of the junction unmatched. CDR1 and CDR2 from the germline V gene are MNHNS and SASEGT. The CDR3 region is CASSEIRAGGSIQYF. The CDR3 nucleotides read TGTGCCAGCAGTGAGATTAGAGCGGGAGGGAGCATTCAGTACTTC.

In its sample, this clonotype was seen a few times. The chain uses TRBV29-1 and TRBJ2-1, with a possible D match to TRBD1 (7 bases). The germline CDR1 and CDR2 sequences are SQVTM and ANQGSEA. Trimming cost V 6 bases and J 4 bases, with 10 bases left between them. The CDR3 spans 12 residues. As DNA, the CDR3 is TGCAGCGTGCGGGGACAGTACAATGAGCAGTTCTTC. Amino acids: CSVRGQYNEQFF.

The chain carries TRBV7-6 and TRBJ2-1; a possible D gene is TRBD2 (5 bases). The CDR3 is made up of 15 amino acids. Germline values: CDR1 SGHVS, CDR2 FNYEAQ. V lost 11 bases to trimming and J lost 2 bases, with 19 bases between them. The CDR3 DNA is TGTGCCTCTCAAGTGGAGGCCACCCCCTACAATGAGCAGTTCTTC. It yields the protein CASQVEATPYNEQFF.

V and J are TRBV10-1 and TRBJ2-7; tentative D call: TRBD2 (5 bases). V was trimmed by 4 bases and J by 4 bases, leaving 20 bases between them. This CDR3 has 16 amino acids. The germline gives CDR1 WNHNN, CDR2 SYGVQD (reference sequence). In DNA form, the CDR3 reads TGCGCCAGCAGTGTCACCCGGGGAAGAAGTCTTTACGAGCAGTACTTC. It specifies CASSVTRGRSLYEQYF.

This clonotype has just a few counts. This sequence joins TRBV7-8 and TRBJ2-6, with 7 positions matching TRBD1. This CDR3 contains 17 residues. CDR1 is SGHVS, CDR2 FQNEAQ, per germline. Trimming cost V 5 bases and J 0 bases; bases outside gene matches: 7. This chain's CDR3 is CASSEDRTSSGANVLTF. The CDR3, as DNA: TGTGCCAGCAGCGAGGACAGGACAAGCTCTGGGGCCAACGTCCTGACTTTC.

The V gene is TRBV7-3, the J gene TRBJ2-3, with a tentative D call TRBD2 (6 bases). The length of the CDR3 is 16 residues. Germline V CDR1 and CDR2: SGHTA, FQGTGA. V shed 2 bases and J shed 4 bases, with 16 bases lying between them. For the CDR3, the DNA is TGTGCCAGCAGCTTATTTCCGGGAGATCAGGCAGATACGCAGTATTTT. This encodes CASSLFPGDQADTQYF.

A few counts support this clonotype. CDR3 loop: CASSQRGEGETQYF. The DNA for the CDR3 is TGTGCCAGCAGCCAACGCGGGGAGGGAGAGACCCAGTACTTC. This rearrangement joins TRBV12-3 or TRBV12-4 to TRBJ2-5; TRBD2 aligns across 7 bases. This CDR3 contains 14 residues. Trimming cost V 6 bases and J 4 bases; bases outside gene matches: 8.

V gene TRBV10-1 combines with J gene TRBJ2-3; 8 bases map to TRBD2. The CDR3 runs to 17 residues. V lost 0 bases, J lost 3 bases, and 8 bases stayed unmatched. The germline V gene encodes CDR1 WNHNN and CDR2 SYGVQD (reference sequence). The CDR3 is CASSESLTGGPTDTQYF. CDR3 nucleotide sequence: TGCGCCAGCAGTGAGTCCCTCACGGGAGGGCCGACAGATACGCAGTATTTT.

The V and J genes are TRBV7-2 and TRBJ2-1; D is uncertain. Germline V gene sequence: CDR1 SGHTA, CDR2 FQGNSA. This CDR3 contains 14 residues. V was clipped by 1 base and J by 7 bases, with 11 bases between them. The CDR3 coding sequence is TGTGCCAGCAGCTTAGGGGCACTCCCGAATGAGCAGTTCTTC. The encoded protein is CASSLGALPNEQFF.

This rearrangement joins TRBV12-3 or TRBV12-4 to TRBJ1-4, with no clear D. The V end was cut by 7 bases, the J end by 4 bases, with 10 bases between. CDR3 length: 13 amino acids. CDR3: CASTPGGNEKLFF. Written as DNA, the CDR3 is TGTGCCAGCACCCCAGGCGGTAATGAAAAACTGTTTTTT.